The present TCR beta chain was sequenced within a study of blood T cell repertoires in COVID-19. The wider study: Material from acute and convalescent COVID-19 was sourced from the United States, Italy and Spain.

In the original analysis: Nucleated cell number was recorded as an estimate derived from reference gene primer amplification. Libraries were prepared by immunoSEQ multiplex PCR; TCRdb keeps only in-frame clonotypes and omits some of them. Clone size and V and J calls were adopted from that table, with D and trimming inferred from the DNA. This table holds under 250,000 clones, less than 85% found once. The CDR3 covers 15 residues. With 0 bases removed from V and 7 bases from J, the gap between germline ends came to 13 bases. Germline V gives CDR1 SGDLS, CDR2 YYNGEE. The clonotype originates from a woman in her 70s with acute or convalescent COVID-19. This rearrangement joins TRBV9 to TRBJ1-4; D is possibly TRBD1 (5 bases). Sequenced material: peripheral blood. The CDR3 DNA follows: TGTGCCAGCAGCGTAGGGAACCGGAGGGGTGAAAAACTGTTTTTT. Its protein is CASSVGNRRGEKLFF.